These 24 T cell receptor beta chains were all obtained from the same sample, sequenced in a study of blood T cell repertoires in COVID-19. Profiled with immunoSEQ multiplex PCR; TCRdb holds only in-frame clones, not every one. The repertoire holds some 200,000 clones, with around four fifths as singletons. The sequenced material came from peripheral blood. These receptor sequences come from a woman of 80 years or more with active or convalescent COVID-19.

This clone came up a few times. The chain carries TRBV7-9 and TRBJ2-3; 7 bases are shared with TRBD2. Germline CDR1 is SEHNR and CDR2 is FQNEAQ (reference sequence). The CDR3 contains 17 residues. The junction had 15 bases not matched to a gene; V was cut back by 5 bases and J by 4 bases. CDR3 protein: CASSLTSAARGADTQYF. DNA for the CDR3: TGTGCCAGCAGCCTTACCAGCGCGGCCCGGGGGGCAGATACGCAGTATTTT.

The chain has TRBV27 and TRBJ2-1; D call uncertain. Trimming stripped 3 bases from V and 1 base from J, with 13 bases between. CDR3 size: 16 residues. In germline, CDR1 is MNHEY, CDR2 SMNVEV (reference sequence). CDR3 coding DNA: TGTGCCAGCAGTTTCCACGACCGGAGATCCTACAATGAGCAGTTCTTC. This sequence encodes CASSFHDRRSYNEQFF.

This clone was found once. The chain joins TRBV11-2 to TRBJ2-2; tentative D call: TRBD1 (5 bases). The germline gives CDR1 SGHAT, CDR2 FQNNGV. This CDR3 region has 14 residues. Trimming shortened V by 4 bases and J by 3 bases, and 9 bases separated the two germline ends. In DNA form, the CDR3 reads TGTGCCAGCAGCTCCAGGGCCCACACCGGGGAGCTGTTTTTT. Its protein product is CASSSRAHTGELFF.

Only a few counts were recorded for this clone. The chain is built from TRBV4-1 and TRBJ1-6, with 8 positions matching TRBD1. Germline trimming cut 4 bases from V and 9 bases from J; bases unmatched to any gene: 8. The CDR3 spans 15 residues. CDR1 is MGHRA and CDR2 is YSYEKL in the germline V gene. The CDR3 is CASSPRQGRSSPLHF. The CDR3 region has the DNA TGCGCCAGCAGCCCTAGACAGGGGCGAAGTTCACCCCTCCACTTT.

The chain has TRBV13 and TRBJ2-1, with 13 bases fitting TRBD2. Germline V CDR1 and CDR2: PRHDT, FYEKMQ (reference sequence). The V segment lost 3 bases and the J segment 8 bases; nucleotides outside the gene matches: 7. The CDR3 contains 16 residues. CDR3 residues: CASSFRLAGGIDEQFF. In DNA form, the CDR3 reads TGTGCCAGCAGCTTTAGACTAGCGGGAGGAATCGATGAGCAGTTCTTC.

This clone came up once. The CDR3, as DNA: TGCGCCAGCAGTACCAGGGGGTATGGAAACACCATATATTTT. Residues: CASSTRGYGNTIYF. The gene calls are TRBV5-1 and TRBJ1-3, with TRBD1 identical over 7 bases. There are 14 residues in the CDR3. The V segment lost 5 bases and the J segment 3 bases; nucleotides outside the gene matches: 5. Germline lookup yields CDR1 SGHRS and CDR2 YFSETQ. Looking up the rest from reference TRBV5-1 and TRBJ1-3 gives the full variable domain: KAGVTQTPRYLIKTRGQQVTLSCSPISGHRSVSWYQQTPGQGLQFLFEYFSETQRNKGNFPGRFSGRQFSNSRSEMNVSTLELGDSALYLCASSTRGYGNTIYFGEGSWLTVV.

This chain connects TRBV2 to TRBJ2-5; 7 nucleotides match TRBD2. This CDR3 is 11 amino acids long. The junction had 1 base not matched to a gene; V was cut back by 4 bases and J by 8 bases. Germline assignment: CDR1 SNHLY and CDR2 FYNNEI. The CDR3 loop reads CASSGGSTQYF. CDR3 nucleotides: TGTGCCAGCAGTGGCGGGAGCACCCAGTACTTC.

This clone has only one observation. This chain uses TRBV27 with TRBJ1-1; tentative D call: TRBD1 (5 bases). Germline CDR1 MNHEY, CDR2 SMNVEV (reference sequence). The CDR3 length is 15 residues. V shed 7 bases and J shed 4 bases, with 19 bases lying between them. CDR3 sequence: CASTNYGARGTEAFF. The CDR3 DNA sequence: TGTGCCAGCACCAATTACGGGGCGCGGGGCACTGAAGCTTTCTTT.

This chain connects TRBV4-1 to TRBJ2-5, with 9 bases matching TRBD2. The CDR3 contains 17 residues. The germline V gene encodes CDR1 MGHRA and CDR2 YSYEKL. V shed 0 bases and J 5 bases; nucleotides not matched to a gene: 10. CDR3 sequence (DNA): TGCGCCAGCAGCCAAGAAGGCTCCAGCGGGAGGAGTGAGACCCAGTACTTC. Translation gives CASSQEGSSGRSETQYF.

The CDR3 region has the DNA TGTGCCAGCACTCTCTCTGGAAACACCATATATTTT. Translation gives CASTLSGNTIYF. This sequence joins TRBV28 and TRBJ1-3; D ambiguous. The CDR3 has 12 residues. The V gene's germline CDR1 is MDHEN and CDR2 SYDVKM. The ends were cut back, 7 bases at V and 0 bases at J, with 4 bases in the middle.

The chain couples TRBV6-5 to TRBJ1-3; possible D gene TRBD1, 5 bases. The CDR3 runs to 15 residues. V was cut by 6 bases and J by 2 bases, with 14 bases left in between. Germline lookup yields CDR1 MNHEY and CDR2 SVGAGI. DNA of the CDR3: TGTGCCAGCAGCCTTCAGGGTTTTCCTGGAAACACCATATATTTT. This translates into CASSLQGFPGNTIYF.

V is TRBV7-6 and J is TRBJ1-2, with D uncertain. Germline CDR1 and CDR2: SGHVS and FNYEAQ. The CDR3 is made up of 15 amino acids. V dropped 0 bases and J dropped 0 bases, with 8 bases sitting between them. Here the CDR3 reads CASSLAREANYGYTF. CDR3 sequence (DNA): TGTGCCAGCAGCTTAGCGAGGGAAGCTAACTATGGCTACACCTTC.

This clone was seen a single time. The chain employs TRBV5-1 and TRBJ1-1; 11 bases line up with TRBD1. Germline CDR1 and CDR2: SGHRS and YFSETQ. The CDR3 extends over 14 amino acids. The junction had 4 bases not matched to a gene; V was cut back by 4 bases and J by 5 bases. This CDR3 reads CASSAGQGATEAFF. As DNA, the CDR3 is TGCGCCAGCAGCGCCGGACAGGGGGCAACTGAAGCTTTCTTT.

The CDR3 reads CASRDSGRIFFYEQYF. CDR3 DNA: TGTGCCAGCAGGGATAGCGGGAGGATTTTTTTCTACGAGCAGTACTTC. The genes are TRBV11-3 and TRBJ2-7; the match to TRBD2 covers 10 bases. J lost 3 bases, V lost 6 bases, and 11 bases had no gene match. The CDR3 is 16 amino acids. CDR1 is SGHNT, CDR2 YENEEA, per germline.

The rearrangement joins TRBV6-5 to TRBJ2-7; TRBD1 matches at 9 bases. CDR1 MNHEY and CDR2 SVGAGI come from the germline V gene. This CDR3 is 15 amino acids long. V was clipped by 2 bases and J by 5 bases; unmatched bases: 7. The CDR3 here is CASSYAGQGQNEQYF. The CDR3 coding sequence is TGTGCCAGCAGTTACGCGGGACAGGGCCAGAACGAGCAGTACTTC.

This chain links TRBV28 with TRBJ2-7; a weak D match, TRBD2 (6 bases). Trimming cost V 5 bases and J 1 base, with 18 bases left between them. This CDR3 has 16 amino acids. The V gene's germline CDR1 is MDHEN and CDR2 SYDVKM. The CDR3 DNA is TGTGCCAGCAGTCCACCCCCGGGGAGGCCATCCTACGAGCAGTACTTC. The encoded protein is CASSPPPGRPSYEQYF.

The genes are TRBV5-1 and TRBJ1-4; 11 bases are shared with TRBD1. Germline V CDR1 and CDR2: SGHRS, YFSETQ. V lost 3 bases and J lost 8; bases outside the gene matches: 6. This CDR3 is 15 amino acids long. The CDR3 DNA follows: TGCGCCAGCAGCTACGGACAGGGGGCTCGGGAAAAACTGTTTTTT. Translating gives CASSYGQGAREKLFF.

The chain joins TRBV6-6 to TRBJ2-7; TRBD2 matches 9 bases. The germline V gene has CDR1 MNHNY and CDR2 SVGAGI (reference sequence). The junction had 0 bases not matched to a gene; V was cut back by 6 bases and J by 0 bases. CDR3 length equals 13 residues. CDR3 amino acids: CASRTSGSYEQYF. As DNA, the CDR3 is TGTGCCAGCAGGACTAGCGGCTCCTACGAGCAGTACTTC.

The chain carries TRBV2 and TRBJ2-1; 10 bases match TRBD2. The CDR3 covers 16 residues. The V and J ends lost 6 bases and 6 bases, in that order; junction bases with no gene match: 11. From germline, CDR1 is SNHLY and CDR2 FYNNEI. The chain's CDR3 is CASRGAGSGGSNEQFF. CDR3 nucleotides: TGTGCCAGCAGGGGCGCAGGTAGCGGGGGGAGCAATGAGCAGTTCTTC.

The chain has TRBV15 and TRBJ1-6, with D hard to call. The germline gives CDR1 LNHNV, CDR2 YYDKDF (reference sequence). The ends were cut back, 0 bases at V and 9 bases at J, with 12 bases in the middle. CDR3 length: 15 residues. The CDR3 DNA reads TGTGCCACCAGCAGAGAATACACCCCTTCTTCACCCCTCCACTTT. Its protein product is CATSREYTPSSPLHF.

The CDR3 DNA reads TGCGCCAGCAGCCTCGGAGGAAAGGTTTCGACTAATGAAAAACTGTTTTTT. Translation gives CASSLGGKVSTNEKLFF. The gene calls are TRBV4-3 and TRBJ1-4; the D is unclear. Germline V CDR1 and CDR2: LGHNA, YSLEER. CDR3 length equals 17 residues. V lost 4 bases and J lost 2, with 17 bases in between.

CDR3 loop: CASSPGAAFNEQFF. Here the CDR3 DNA reads TGTGCCAGCTCACCGGGGGCGGCCTTCAATGAGCAGTTCTTC. The chain couples TRBV18 to TRBJ2-1, with D possibly TRBD1 on 6 matching bases. Trimming took 3 bases from V and 6 from J, leaving 12 bases between them. Per germline, CDR1 KGHSH and CDR2 LQKENI. This CDR3 contains 14 residues.

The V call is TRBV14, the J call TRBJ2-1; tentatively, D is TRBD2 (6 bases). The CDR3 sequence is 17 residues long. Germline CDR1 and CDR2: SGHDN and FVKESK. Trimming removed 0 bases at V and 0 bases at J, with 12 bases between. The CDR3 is CASSQEVVTSSYNEQFF. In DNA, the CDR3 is TGTGCCAGCAGCCAAGAGGTGGTGACTAGCTCCTACAATGAGCAGTTCTTC.

The CDR3 loop reads CASSLARGGEQYF. The CDR3 bases are TGTGCCAGCAGCTTAGCGCGAGGTGGCGAGCAGTACTTC. The chain joins TRBV7-2 to TRBJ2-7; D not resolved. CDR3 length equals 13 residues. Germline values: CDR1 SGHTA, CDR2 FQGNSA. V gave up 0 bases and J gave up 6 bases, with 9 bases separating them.